This T cell receptor (beta chain) was observed in a study of CD8+ T cells in alopecia areata. Treatment given: oral pan-JAK inhibitor, 5-10 mg twice daily. Peripheral blood, together with lesional scalp punch biopsies, was collected from alopecia areata patients. Reverse transcription of extracted RNA yielded cDNA, which provided the sequencing template. Here immunoSEQ multiplex PCR was the method, and the copy in TCRdb shows in-frame clones only, minus some. The sample yields around 190,000 clones, about three fifths seen once. Germline V gene sequence: CDR1 LGHNA, CDR2 YSLEER. The CDR3 is made up of 15 amino acids. V was clipped by 4 bases and J by 2 bases, with 14 bases between them. A few counts support this clone. Its antigen is not known. Study conclusions and caveats: Greater clonality was observed in lesional scalp samples, especially alopecia totalis/universalis, versus normal scalp.

This specimen consisted of CD4+ T cells sorted from blood, obtained at week 4, from a patient treated with tofacitinib. The V gene is TRBV4-3, the J gene TRBJ1-2, with D unclear. This TCR derives from a human donor with alopecia areata. DNA for the CDR3: TGCGCCAGCAGCCCGCAACAAGACACCAACTATGGCTACACCTTC. Its protein is CASSPQQDTNYGYTF.